One and the same sample provided the 22 T cell receptor beta chains below, sequenced in a study of cytomegalovirus exposure and HLA in healthy donors. 13 Jbeta primers and 60 Vbeta primers were used for the PCR. Sequenced by immunoSEQ multiplex PCR; TCRdb stores in-frame clones only, minus some. The table has about 200,000 clones, around nine tenths seen once. The sequencing sample was made of PBMCs. The receptors originated from a young woman in good health and CMV-seronegative.

This rearrangement joins TRBV28 to TRBJ2-7; a weak D match, TRBD1 (6 bases). V shed 6 bases and J shed 4 bases, with 16 bases lying between them. Germline V gene lookup returns CDR1 MDHEN and CDR2 SYDVKM. The CDR3 sequence is 14 residues long. CDR3 coding DNA: TGTGCCAGCAGCCCCTCAGGGGACAAGTACGAGCAGTACTTC. Protein product: CASSPSGDKYEQYF.

The chain is built from TRBV7-9 and TRBJ2-7, with TRBD2 identical over 11 bases. The CDR3 has 16 amino acids. Germline values: CDR1 SEHNR, CDR2 FQNEAQ (reference sequence). Germline trimming cut 2 bases from V and 2 bases from J; bases unmatched to any gene: 5. This CDR3 reads CASSLWGLAETYEQYF. The CDR3 coding sequence is TGTGCCAGCAGCTTATGGGGACTAGCGGAGACCTACGAGCAGTACTTC.

The J gene is TRBJ2-1, the V gene TRBV5-1, with D hard to call. Per germline, CDR1 SGHRS and CDR2 YFSETQ. The CDR3 runs to 17 residues. V lost 0 bases to trimming and J lost 0 bases, with 13 bases between them. DNA of the CDR3: TGCGCCAGCAGCTTGGATGGTGATTTTAGCTCCTACAATGAGCAGTTCTTC. It is translated as CASSLDGDFSSYNEQFF.

The J gene is TRBJ2-3, the V gene TRBV5-4; TRBD2 matches at 14 bases. V trimming: 4 bases; J trimming: 1 base; junction bases outside the gene matches: 8. Germline V CDR1 and CDR2: SGHNT, YYREEE (reference sequence). The CDR3 contains 18 residues. CDR3 nucleotides: TGTGCCAGCAGCCCCGGACTAGCGGGGGGCCGGGGCACAGATACGCAGTATTTT. Protein sequence: CASSPGLAGGRGTDTQYF.

V usage is TRBV28 and J usage is TRBJ2-5, with TRBD1 as a possible D gene (6 bases). Trimming removed 2 bases from V and 11 bases from J, with 18 bases in between. Germline-derived CDR1 and CDR2 are MDHEN and SYDVKM. The CDR3 has 14 amino acids. The CDR3 DNA follows: TGTGCCAGCAGTTTACCGGACAGTCTAGGGGAGCAGTACTTC. Its translation: CASSLPDSLGEQYF.

This chain uses TRBV7-2 with TRBJ1-2, with TRBD1 matching over 7 bases. This CDR3 has 15 residues. The J segment lost 6 bases and the V segment lost 5 bases, leaving 12 bases of the junction unmatched. From germline, CDR1 is SGHTA and CDR2 FQGNSA. The CDR3 coding sequence is TGTGCCAGCAGCCCCGGGACAGACGTTTCGGATGGCTACACCTTC. This translates into CASSPGTDVSDGYTF.

CDR3 sequence: CASSPGGSGYPNEQFF. The CDR3 region has the DNA TGCGCCAGCAGCCCGGGGGGGAGCGGATACCCCAATGAGCAGTTCTTC. The J gene is TRBJ2-1, the V gene TRBV5-1; 8 bases map to TRBD2. CDR3 length equals 16 residues. The V segment lost 4 bases and the J segment 6 bases; nucleotides outside the gene matches: 12. Germline V gene sequence: CDR1 SGHRS, CDR2 YFSETQ.

This sequence joins TRBV4-2 and TRBJ1-2, with a weak D call TRBD1 (6 bases). The CDR3 spans 16 residues. The V gene's germline CDR1 is LGHNA and CDR2 YNFKEQ. The ends were cut back, 2 bases at V and 6 bases at J, with 19 bases in the middle. The CDR3 here is CASSQRRWDRGNGYTF. The CDR3 DNA reads as TGTGCCAGCAGCCAAAGGCGCTGGGATAGGGGGAATGGCTACACCTTC.

This clone showed up just once. The chain has TRBV18 and TRBJ1-1, with D perhaps matching TRBD1 (6 bases). Per germline, CDR1 KGHSH and CDR2 LQKENI. This CDR3 has 17 residues. The ends were cut back, 2 bases at V and 5 bases at J, with 21 bases in the middle. The CDR3 loop reads CASSPFSGARLGTEAFF. CDR3 DNA: TGTGCCAGCTCACCATTCTCAGGGGCCCGCCTGGGGACTGAAGCTTTCTTT.

This clone was recorded once. The chain combines TRBV10-3 with TRBJ2-1; 10 bases map to TRBD2. The germline V gene encodes CDR1 ENHRY and CDR2 SYGVKD. This CDR3 is 15 amino acids long. Trimming removed 7 bases from V and 5 bases from J; junction bases left unmatched: 8. The CDR3 sequence is CAIMTGTSADNEQFF. As DNA, the CDR3 is TGTGCCATCATGACAGGGACTAGCGCCGACAATGAGCAGTTCTTC.

The chain joins TRBV9 to TRBJ1-1; D might be TRBD1 (5 bases). Germline loops: CDR1 SGDLS, CDR2 YYNGEE. The CDR3 has 16 residues. V was shortened by 4 bases and J by 0 bases, with 16 bases between the two germline ends. The CDR3 region has the DNA TGTGCCAGCAGCCCCCGAGTGGACATCATGAACACTGAAGCTTTCTTT. This sequence encodes CASSPRVDIMNTEAFF. The whole variable domain, remainder taken from reference TRBV9 and TRBJ1-1, is DSGVTQTPKHLITATGQRVTLRCSPRSGDLSVYWYQQSLDQGLQFLIQYYNGEERAKGNILERFSAQQFPDLHSELNLSSLELGDSALYFCASSPRVDIMNTEAFFGQGTRLTVV.

V usage is TRBV11-1 and J usage is TRBJ2-7; 10 bases align to TRBD2. The CDR3 totals 15 residues. Germline V lookup: CDR1 SGHAT, CDR2 FQDESV (reference sequence). V lost 5 bases to trimming and J lost 4 bases; unmatched junction nucleotides: 8. CDR3 sequence reads: CASSGEREGKYEQYF. Written as DNA, the CDR3 is TGTGCCAGCAGCGGAGAGCGGGAGGGCAAGTACGAGCAGTACTTC.

The chain is built from TRBV19 and TRBJ2-7, with 7 bases fitting TRBD1. The CDR3 has 15 amino acids. Germline CDR1 is LNHDA and CDR2 is SQIVND (reference sequence). The ends lost 3 bases at V and 2 bases at J; junction bases unmatched: 7. The CDR3 region is CASSIRSQGTYEQYF. CDR3 nucleotide sequence: TGTGCCAGTAGTATTCGTTCACAGGGGACCTACGAGCAGTACTTC.

The genes are TRBV29-1 and TRBJ1-1; no firm D call. V was trimmed by 6 bases and J by 6 bases, leaving 11 bases between them. There are 11 residues in the CDR3. CDR1 is SQVTM and CDR2 is ANQGSEA in the germline V gene. In DNA form, the CDR3 reads TGCAGCGTCTTACCAGAAGCTGAAGCTTTCTTT. Translation gives CSVLPEAEAFF.

In regard to this clone: One end of the junction fails to match germline, which may point to a read error. The chain recombines TRBV6-1 with TRBJ1-5; 7 nucleotides match TRBD1. The CDR3 sequence is 13 residues long. Germline-derived CDR1 and CDR2 are MNHNS and SASEGT. The CDR3: CASSSRGDHPQHF. CDR3 nucleotide sequence: TGTGCCAGCAGCTCCAGGGGGGATCACCCCCAGCATTTT.

The gene calls are TRBV28 and TRBJ2-1; 9 nucleotides align to TRBD1. Germline lookup yields CDR1 MDHEN and CDR2 SYDVKM. The CDR3 runs 17 residues. J was trimmed by 7 bases and V by 5 bases; bases with no gene match: 15. CDR3 region: CASSPHLGQGFLNEQFF. CDR3 coding DNA: TGTGCCAGCAGTCCCCACCTGGGACAGGGTTTTCTAAATGAGCAGTTCTTC.

The chain joins TRBV6-5 to TRBJ2-5, with D unclear. Germline CDR1 is MNHEY and CDR2 is SVGAGI. CDR3 length: 13 amino acids. V gave up 6 bases and J gave up 5 bases, with 13 bases separating them. The CDR3 nucleotides are TGTGCCAGCAGCCGAAGCGCTTTCGAGACCCAGTACTTC. It encodes CASSRSAFETQYF.

The J gene is TRBJ1-5, the V gene TRBV6-5; 8 bases map to TRBD1. CDR1 is MNHEY and CDR2 is SVGAGI in the germline V gene. This CDR3 has 15 residues. Germline trimming cut 6 bases from V and 1 base from J; bases unmatched to any gene: 5. In DNA, the CDR3 is TGTGCCAGCAGCCCGGACAGGGTGAGCAATCAGCCCCAGCATTTT. As protein: CASSPDRVSNQPQHF.

This chain uses TRBV5-1 with TRBJ1-1; 7 positions match TRBD1. Losses at the gene ends were 4 bases for V and 6 bases for J; bases not matched to a gene: 9. Germline V gene lookup returns CDR1 SGHRS and CDR2 YFSETQ. The CDR3 sequence is 14 residues long. In DNA, the CDR3 is TGCGCCAGCAGCCCACTGACAGGGTTCGCTGAAGCTTTCTTT. This translates into CASSPLTGFAEAFF.

The table lists this clone with a few counts. This rearrangement joins TRBV6-5 to TRBJ1-4; D is unresolved. The germline V gene has CDR1 MNHEY and CDR2 SVGAGI. Trimming pared 8 bases from V and 0 bases from J, leaving 10 bases between. The CDR3 consists of 14 residues. CDR3 residues: CASARVATNEKLFF. The CDR3 DNA follows: TGTGCCAGCGCTCGGGTAGCAACTAATGAAAAACTGTTTTTT.

This chain connects TRBV2 to TRBJ2-3, with D possibly TRBD1 on 7 matching bases. With 11 bases removed from V and 1 base from J, the gap between germline ends came to 16 bases. The CDR3 consists of 14 residues. Germline V gene data show CDR1 as SNHLY and CDR2 as FYNNEI. This CDR3 reads CADRGTDGTDTQYF. In nucleotides, the CDR3 is TGTGCCGACCGGGGGACAGACGGCACAGATACGCAGTATTTT.

V is TRBV7-9 and J is TRBJ2-1, with D possibly TRBD2 on 5 matching bases. Germline assignment: CDR1 SEHNR and CDR2 FQNEAQ (reference sequence). CDR3 length: 14 residues. With 3 bases removed from V and 3 bases from J, the gap between germline ends came to 9 bases. CDR3 bases: TGTGCCAGCAGCTTGGCGGCGGGCTACAATGAGCAGTTCTTC. It specifies CASSLAAGYNEQFF.